This T cell receptor (beta chain) stems from a study of response to subunit inactivated influenza vaccine. TCRdb ran MiXCR on the RT-PCR reads and lists one entry per CDR3 protein. The sample carries about 780,000 distinct CDR3 sequences, around 18% recorded once. Trimming at V came to 2 bases and at J to 5 bases, leaving 8 bases not matched to a gene. The germline CDR1 and CDR2 sequences are SGHTA and FQGTGA. The CDR3 contains 16 residues. In this sample, this clonotype turned up a few times. The target antigen is unknown. Findings and caveats of the study: Each seasonal influenza vaccination recruits few new T cells, the authors suggested.

This chain connects TRBV7-3 to TRBJ2-1; 8 bases are shared with TRBD2. This TCR derives from a man aged 45-65 years who received an inactivated influenza vaccine. The input for sequencing was PBMCs from blood, taken approximately 5 days after vaccination. The DNA of the CDR3 is TGTGCCAGCAGCTTACAGCTAGCGGGTACCGACAATGAGCAGTTCTTC. As protein: CASSLQLAGTDNEQFF.